The next 19 T cell receptor beta chains were all read from a single sample in a study of blood T cell repertoires in COVID-19. Profiling relied on immunoSEQ multiplex PCR, and the TCRdb table lists in-frame clones only, not all of them. The sample yields roughly 270,000 clones, nearly 90% seen once. Sequencing was carried out using peripheral blood. The receptors shown here come from a young man with active or convalescent COVID-19.

The V gene is TRBV5-1, the J gene TRBJ1-4; 8 bases match TRBD1. Germline V CDR1 and CDR2: SGHRS, YFSETQ. This CDR3 comprises 13 residues. The V gene end was trimmed by 3 bases and the J gene end by 7 bases; junction bases not matched to a gene: 2. CDR3 in DNA: TGCGCCAGCAGCTCACAGGGGGTTGAAAAACTGTTTTTT. Protein sequence: CASSSQGVEKLFF.

This chain uses TRBV14 with TRBJ1-4; the match to TRBD1 covers 7 bases. Germline loops: CDR1 SGHDN, CDR2 FVKESK. Germline trimming cut 3 bases from V and 8 bases from J; bases unmatched to any gene: 12. The CDR3 loop spans 16 amino acids. CDR3 sequence reads: CASSHLQDRRREKLFF. DNA of the CDR3: TGTGCCAGCAGCCACCTACAGGACAGGAGGCGGGAAAAACTGTTTTTT.

A few counts support this clone. The chain has TRBV10-3 and TRBJ2-7; 11 bases match TRBD2. CDR1 and CDR2 from the germline V gene are ENHRY and SYGVKD. The J segment lost 7 bases and the V segment lost 3 bases, leaving 8 bases of the junction unmatched. The CDR3 has 15 residues. Here the CDR3 DNA reads TGTGCCATCAGTGAAAGGACTAGCGGGTTGCGGGAGCAGTACTTC. This encodes CAISERTSGLREQYF.

This chain connects TRBV20-1 to TRBJ2-7, with D possibly TRBD2 on 5 matching bases. CDR3 size: 14 residues. V lost 3 bases, J lost 1 base, and 13 bases lay in between. From germline, CDR1 is DFQATT and CDR2 SNEGSKA (reference sequence). The CDR3 region has the DNA TGCAGTGCTAGTGACCGGGATTTTTCCTACGAGCAGTACTTC. It codes for CSASDRDFSYEQYF.

V usage is TRBV5-1 and J usage is TRBJ1-2; D is unclear. This CDR3 contains 13 residues. Trimming left V 0 bases short and J 4 bases short, with 7 bases between. Per germline, CDR1 SGHRS and CDR2 YFSETQ. CDR3 bases: TGCGCCAGCAGCTTGGACGGGAGCTATGGCTACACCTTC. It translates to CASSLDGSYGYTF. Full variable domain (missing parts from reference TRBV5-1 and TRBJ1-2): KAGVTQTPRYLIKTRGQQVTLSCSPISGHRSVSWYQQTPGQGLQFLFEYFSETQRNKGNFPGRFSGRQFSNSRSEMNVSTLELGDSALYLCASSLDGSYGYTFGSGTRLTVV.

CDR3 coding DNA: TGTGCCAGTAGTTGGGGGACAGGAAGCTCCTACGAGCAGTACTTC. Translating it yields CASSWGTGSSYEQYF. The J gene is TRBJ2-7, the V gene TRBV19, with TRBD1 identical over 8 bases. The trim removed 5 bases at V and 0 bases at J, leaving 6 bases unmatched. The length of the CDR3 is 15 residues. The germline V gene encodes CDR1 LNHDA and CDR2 SQIVND (reference sequence).

In its sample, this clone was seen a few times. This rearrangement joins TRBV5-1 to TRBJ2-3; D ambiguous. Germline V gene sequence: CDR1 SGHRS, CDR2 YFSETQ. The CDR3 contains 14 residues. Trimming removed 2 bases at V and 0 bases at J, with 7 bases between. CDR3 nucleotides: TGCGCCAGCAGCTTCGACGGGAGCACAGATACGCAGTATTTT. Encoded protein: CASSFDGSTDTQYF.

This sequence joins TRBV9 and TRBJ1-1, with 7 bases that match TRBD1. Per germline, CDR1 SGDLS and CDR2 YYNGEE. The CDR3 is 14 amino acids. V lost 4 bases to trimming and J lost 10 bases; unmatched junction nucleotides: 13. CDR3 region: CASSSHRGSPAAFF. In DNA form, the CDR3 reads TGTGCCAGCAGCTCCCACAGGGGAAGTCCCGCAGCTTTCTTT.

Details on this clone: This sample also contains other DNA sequences that code for the same CDR3. V and J are TRBV11-2 and TRBJ2-7; 10 bases map to TRBD1. V lost 5 bases to trimming and J lost 4 bases; unmatched junction nucleotides: 5. This CDR3 comprises 14 residues. Germline V gene lookup returns CDR1 SGHAT and CDR2 FQNNGV. CDR3 bases: TGTGCCAGCAGCCTCGGACAGGGGGGTTACGAGCAGTACTTC. Translating it yields CASSLGQGGYEQYF.

This chain joins TRBV7-2 and TRBJ2-3, with 9 bases identical to TRBD2. The J segment lost 3 bases and the V segment lost 2 bases, leaving 3 bases of the junction unmatched. Germline-derived CDR1 and CDR2 are SGHTA and FQGNSA. The CDR3 extends over 15 amino acids. The CDR3 reads CASSLRGGVTDTQYF. CDR3 DNA: TGTGCCAGCAGCTTACGCGGGGGGGTAACAGATACGCAGTATTTT.

A remark on this clone: Because the CDR3 is missing its conserved closing phenylalanine or tryptophan, this is likely a read error. It is unclear where the CDR3 begins or ends on the DNA, so no DNA is shown, and the CDR3 is as TCRdb lists it. The chain is built from TRBV20-1 and TRBJ2-3; the table's D gene call, TRBD1, was not cross checked with the DNA. Ends included, the CDR3 has 8 residues. CDR1 is DFQATT, CDR2 SNEGSKA, per germline (reference sequence). The CDR3 region is CSHGTTEI.

This clone has just one count. The chain joins TRBV5-6 to TRBJ1-2; D remains unclear. This CDR3 region has 15 residues. Germline V CDR1 and CDR2: SGHDT, YYEEEE. V was trimmed by 0 bases and J by 7 bases, leaving 16 bases between them. The DNA of the CDR3 is TGTGCCAGCAGCTTGGTTGGGCAGGCCCTATCTGGCTACACCTTC. Amino acids: CASSLVGQALSGYTF.

J is TRBJ2-1 and V is TRBV29-1, with D possibly being TRBD1 (5 bases). CDR1 SQVTM and CDR2 ANQGSEA come from the germline V gene. This CDR3 is built from 14 residues. Trimming cost V 2 bases and J 0 bases, with 8 bases left between them. CDR3 loop: CSVEQGFSYNEQFF. For the CDR3, the DNA is TGCAGCGTTGAACAGGGTTTCTCCTACAATGAGCAGTTCTTC.

This rearrangement joins TRBV10-1 to TRBJ2-7; 10 positions agree with TRBD1. V lost 4 bases to trimming and J lost 3 bases; unmatched junction nucleotides: 3. The CDR3 has 14 amino acids. The germline CDR1 and CDR2 sequences are WNHNN and SYGVQD (reference sequence). CDR3 amino acids: CASSGTGGDYEQYF. CDR3 DNA: TGCGCCAGCAGTGGGACAGGGGGAGACTACGAGCAGTACTTC.

This clone was observed once. The chain recombines TRBV5-6 with TRBJ2-1; D is unresolved. The V gene's germline CDR1 is SGHDT and CDR2 YYEEEE. V shed 5 bases and J shed 6 bases, with 9 bases lying between them. The CDR3 extends over 12 amino acids. The CDR3 loop is CASSPMSNEQFF. The CDR3 bases are TGTGCCAGCAGTCCGATGAGCAATGAGCAGTTCTTC.

As to this clone: Additional DNA sequences in this sample encode the identical CDR3. This chain links TRBV9 with TRBJ1-2, with 9 bases that match TRBD1. Per the germline V gene, CDR1 is SGDLS and CDR2 is YYNGEE. V gave up 3 bases and J gave up 8 bases; unmatched junction bases: 5. This CDR3 spans 13 amino acids. CDR3 in DNA: TGTGCCAGCAGCGCGGGACAGGGTGTAGGCTACACCTTC. This translates into CASSAGQGVGYTF.

DNA of the CDR3: TGCGCCAGCAGCCAGCTAAGAGGACAGGTCTACGAGCAGTACTTC. As protein: CASSQLRGQVYEQYF. The chain has TRBV4-1 and TRBJ2-7; 7 bases are a match to TRBD1. The CDR3 is 15 amino acids. The V gene end was trimmed by 3 bases and the J gene end by 3 bases; junction bases not matched to a gene: 8. Germline V gene sequence: CDR1 MGHRA, CDR2 YSYEKL.

The V call is TRBV9, the J call TRBJ2-2, with TRBD2 matching 7 bases. The trim removed 4 bases at V and 8 bases at J, leaving 5 bases unmatched. The CDR3 length is 13 residues. Germline loops: CDR1 SGDLS, CDR2 YYNGEE. The CDR3 loop reads CASSLSGAGELFF. The CDR3 nucleotides are TGTGCCAGCAGCCTCAGCGGGGCAGGGGAGCTGTTTTTT.

The chain uses TRBV7-2 and TRBJ1-4, with D unclear. Germline V CDR1 and CDR2: SGHTA, FQGNSA. V was clipped by 1 base and J by 6 bases, with 9 bases between them. There are 14 residues in the CDR3. The CDR3 loop reads CASSLDTTHEKLFF. CDR3 coding DNA: TGTGCCAGCAGCTTAGACACAACCCATGAAAAACTGTTTTTT.